One and the same sample provided the 23 T cell receptor beta chains below, sequenced in a study of blood T cell repertoires in COVID-19. Measured with immunoSEQ multiplex PCR; TCRdb has only the in-frame clones, and not every one. The data show 120,000 or so clones, with 60% to 85% seen just once and 2% to 2.5% held by the top ten. The sequenced sample was peripheral blood. These receptor sequences come from a man between 70 and 80 years old with acute or convalescent COVID-19.

CDR3 sequence (DNA): TGTGCCAGTAGTATAGGTCTAGCGGGGGGGACGGATACGCAGTATTTT. Translation: CASSIGLAGGTDTQYF. This chain joins TRBV19 and TRBJ2-3; 12 nucleotides line up with TRBD2. V was clipped by 1 base and J by 6 bases; unmatched bases: 5. The germline CDR1 and CDR2 sequences are LNHDA and SQIVND (reference sequence). The CDR3 extends over 16 amino acids.

V gene TRBV5-1 combines with J gene TRBJ1-2, with TRBD1 matching over 7 bases. This CDR3 region has 16 residues. The V and J ends lost 4 bases and 0 bases, in that order; junction bases with no gene match: 9. Germline values: CDR1 SGHRS, CDR2 YFSETQ. The CDR3 nucleotides are TGCGCCAGCAGCGATCGGACAGGCCACCCTAACTATGGCTACACCTTC. It is translated as CASSDRTGHPNYGYTF.

CDR3 sequence (DNA): TGTGCCAGCAGTTATGGGCAGGGGGATCAGCCCCAGCATTTT. Protein product: CASSYGQGDQPQHF. V and J are TRBV6-6 and TRBJ1-5; 7 bases are a match to TRBD1. The CDR3 is 14 amino acids. Germline V lookup: CDR1 MNHNY, CDR2 SVGAGI (reference sequence). The trim removed 3 bases at V and 5 bases at J, leaving 4 bases unmatched.

This clone was counted between two and nine times. This chain links TRBV7-9 with TRBJ1-2, with TRBD1 identical over 9 bases. The CDR3 covers 15 residues. Per the germline V gene, CDR1 is SEHNR and CDR2 is FQNEAQ (reference sequence). V shed 5 bases, J shed 8 bases, and the junction held 12 bases outside the gene matches. The CDR3 protein is CASSRDRVSIGGYTF. CDR3 bases: TGTGCCAGCAGCCGGGACAGGGTTTCAATCGGAGGCTACACCTTC.

The chain combines TRBV7-2 with TRBJ2-5, with 8 nucleotides matching TRBD2. Germline V gene sequence: CDR1 SGHTA, CDR2 FQGNSA. The trim removed 4 bases at V and 13 bases at J, leaving 11 bases unmatched. The CDR3 runs to 13 residues. CDR3 bases: TGTGCCAGCAGCTCTCGTGAGGTGCGGGGGGTGTACTTC. This encodes CASSSREVRGVYF.

The chain combines TRBV15 with TRBJ2-3; D uncertain. CDR3 size: 12 residues. Germline CDR1 is LNHNV and CDR2 is YYDKDF (reference sequence). V was trimmed by 0 bases and J by 7 bases, leaving 5 bases between them. CDR3 nucleotides: TGTGCCACCAGCAGAGATCAAAATACGCAGTATTTT. Its translation is CATSRDQNTQYF.

V is TRBV28 and J is TRBJ1-6, with D unresolved. V was clipped by 5 bases and J by 7 bases, with 9 bases between them. The germline V gene encodes CDR1 MDHEN and CDR2 SYDVKM. There are 13 residues in the CDR3. CDR3 region: CASSAAGNSPLHF. CDR3 sequence (DNA): TGTGCCAGCAGTGCCGCGGGGAATTCACCCCTCCACTTT.

The V gene is TRBV3-1 (or the pseudogene TRBV3-2), the J gene TRBJ1-6, with TRBD1 as a possible D gene (5 bases). Germline V gene sequence: CDR1 LGHDT, CDR2 YNNKEL (reference sequence). With 4 bases removed from V and 10 bases from J, the gap between germline ends came to 17 bases. The CDR3 is 15 amino acids. The CDR3 spells CASSPESRVSSPLHF. CDR3 DNA sequence: TGTGCCAGCAGCCCAGAAAGCAGGGTCTCCTCACCCCTCCACTTT.

This clone is medium-sized. The rearrangement uses TRBV4-2 and TRBJ1-2, with TRBD1 matching 7 bases. V lost 3 bases and J lost 3; bases outside the gene matches: 10. This CDR3 is built from 16 residues. CDR1 is LGHNA, CDR2 YNFKEQ, per germline. This CDR3 reads CASSHRWTGQHYGYTF. In DNA form, the CDR3 reads TGTGCCAGCAGCCACCGATGGACGGGACAGCACTATGGCTACACCTTC.

This clone was detected many times. The chain links TRBV6-4 to TRBJ1-1; D possibly corresponds to TRBD1 (6 bases). This CDR3 has 14 amino acids. Looked up from germline, CDR1 is MRHNA and CDR2 is SNTAGT. V shed 5 bases and J shed 11 bases, with 21 bases lying between them. DNA for the CDR3: TGTGCCAGCAGTCCCGGCGGACAGCCCCAAGGGGCTTTCTTT. Protein product: CASSPGGQPQGAFF.

V gene TRBV7-2 combines with J gene TRBJ1-4; perhaps TRBD1 as D (5 bases). V lost 5 bases and J 1 base, leaving 14 bases between the germline ends. Germline V gene lookup returns CDR1 SGHTA and CDR2 FQGNSA. This CDR3 has 16 residues. The CDR3 bases are TGTGCCAGCAGCCCCGGCGGGGGGAGAACTAATGAAAAACTGTTTTTT. Translated, it gives CASSPGGGRTNEKLFF.

The V gene is TRBV6-5, the J gene TRBJ1-1; 9 bases are a match to TRBD1. The germline CDR1 and CDR2 sequences are MNHEY and SVGAGI. The CDR3 contains 13 residues. V shed 10 bases and J 2 bases; nucleotides not matched to a gene: 5. The CDR3 loop reads CATLDRGNTEAFF. CDR3 in DNA: TGTGCCACCTTGGACAGGGGCAACACTGAAGCTTTCTTT.

This clone was seen once. The chain links TRBV2 to TRBJ1-6; D not certain. Deletions cut 0 bases from V and 7 bases from J, with 13 bases between. This CDR3 is 16 amino acids long. CDR1 is SNHLY, CDR2 FYNNEI, per germline. The CDR3 DNA follows: TGTGCCAGCAGTGAAGCGCCAGTCGGACTGAATTCACCCCTCCACTTT. It is translated as CASSEAPVGLNSPLHF.

This rearrangement joins TRBV19 to TRBJ2-1, with a tentative D call TRBD1 (5 bases). The V end was cut by 5 bases, the J end by 9 bases, with 23 bases between. CDR3 length: 16 residues. CDR1 and CDR2 (germline): LNHDA, SQIVND (reference sequence). CDR3 in amino acids: CASSLIPTPGSGEQFF. The CDR3 DNA reads TGTGCCAGTAGTCTGATACCCACACCAGGGTCTGGTGAGCAGTTCTTC.

CDR3: CASSPTVGMVRVTQYF. In DNA, the CDR3 is TGTGCCAGCTCACCCACTGTAGGCATGGTCCGGGTTACGCAGTATTTT. The gene calls are TRBV18 and TRBJ2-3; unclear D gene. Trimming stripped 3 bases from V and 8 bases from J, with 21 bases between. The CDR3 runs to 16 residues. Per germline, CDR1 KGHSH and CDR2 LQKENI.

The chain is built from TRBV7-2 and TRBJ1-4; possibly TRBD1 for D (5 bases). The CDR3 contains 15 residues. Germline CDR1 and CDR2: SGHTA and FQGNSA. Trimming stripped 2 bases from V and 8 bases from J, with 15 bases between. This chain's CDR3 is CASSLSAQGGEKLFF. The DNA for the CDR3 is TGTGCCAGCAGCTTATCGGCGCAGGGTGGGGAAAAACTGTTTTTT.

V is TRBV20-1 and J is TRBJ2-7, with D unclear. This CDR3 has 11 amino acids. Deletions cut 4 bases from V and 7 bases from J, with 11 bases between. CDR1 and CDR2 from the germline V gene are DFQATT and SNEGSKA (reference sequence). In DNA form, the CDR3 reads TGCAGTGCTACCCAACTCGGTGAGCAGTACTTC. The encoded protein is CSATQLGEQYF.

The V gene is TRBV6-1, the J gene TRBJ2-7, with D possibly matching TRBD1 (6 bases). CDR3 length: 15 residues. Per the germline V gene, CDR1 is MNHNS and CDR2 is SASEGT. Trimming removed 2 bases at V and 4 bases at J, with 15 bases between. The CDR3 sequence is CASSEMGHQIYEQYF. The CDR3 nucleotides read TGTGCCAGCAGTGAAATGGGACACCAGATATACGAGCAGTACTTC.

This sequence joins TRBV5-1 and TRBJ2-7; TRBD1 agrees at 9 bases. The CDR3 length is 13 residues. V trimming: 4 bases; J trimming: 5 bases; junction bases outside the gene matches: 4. CDR1 is SGHRS and CDR2 is YFSETQ in the germline V gene. The CDR3 loop is CASSPGQGNEQYF. The CDR3 coding sequence is TGCGCCAGCAGCCCGGGACAGGGCAACGAGCAGTACTTC.

The chain links TRBV19 to TRBJ1-5, with a weak D call TRBD1 (6 bases). The CDR3 is made up of 15 amino acids. V gave up 5 bases and J gave up 9 bases, with 20 bases separating them. The V gene's germline CDR1 is LNHDA and CDR2 SQIVND (reference sequence). The CDR3 DNA reads TGTGCCAGTAGTCAGGTCCAGGGGAAATATTGGCCCCAGCATTTT. Amino acid sequence: CASSQVQGKYWPQHF.

V is TRBV29-1 and J is TRBJ2-1; TRBD1 might be the D (6 bases). V lost 6 bases and J lost 12, with 21 bases in between. The CDR3 runs 13 residues. Germline assignment: CDR1 SQVTM and CDR2 ANQGSEA. CDR3 in amino acids: CSVDTPNRVGQFF. The DNA for the CDR3 is TGCAGCGTGGATACCCCGAACAGGGTCGGGCAGTTCTTC.

The chain joins TRBV10-3 to TRBJ2-7; TRBD1 matches at 9 bases. The CDR3 contains 13 residues. Per the germline V gene, CDR1 is ENHRY and CDR2 is SYGVKD. The V and J ends lost 8 bases and 4 bases, in that order; junction bases with no gene match: 6. CDR3 DNA sequence: TGTGCCATCGGACAGGGGATAACTTACGAGCAGTACTTC. It is translated as CAIGQGITYEQYF.

V usage is TRBV11-3 and J usage is TRBJ2-7, with D tentatively TRBD1 (6 bases). Trimming took 6 bases from V and 1 from J, leaving 13 bases between them. CDR1 SGHNT and CDR2 YENEEA come from the germline V gene. The CDR3 sequence is 14 residues long. This CDR3 reads CASSRTAESYEQYF. The CDR3 DNA reads as TGTGCCAGCAGTAGGACAGCCGAGTCCTACGAGCAGTACTTC.